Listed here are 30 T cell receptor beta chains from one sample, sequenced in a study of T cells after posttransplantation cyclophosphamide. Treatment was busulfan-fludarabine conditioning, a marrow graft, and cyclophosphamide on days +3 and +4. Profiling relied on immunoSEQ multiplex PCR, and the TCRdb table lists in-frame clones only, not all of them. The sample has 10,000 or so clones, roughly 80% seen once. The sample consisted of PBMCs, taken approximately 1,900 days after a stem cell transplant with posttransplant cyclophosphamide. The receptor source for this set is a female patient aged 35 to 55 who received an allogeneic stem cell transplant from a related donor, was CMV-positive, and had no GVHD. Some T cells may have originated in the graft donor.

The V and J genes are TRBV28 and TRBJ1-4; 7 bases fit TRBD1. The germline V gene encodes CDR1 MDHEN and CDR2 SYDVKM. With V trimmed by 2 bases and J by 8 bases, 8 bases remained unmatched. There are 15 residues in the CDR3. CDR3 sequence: CASSLVTGITEKLFF. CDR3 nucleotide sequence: TGTGCCAGCAGTTTAGTGACAGGGATTACCGAAAAACTGTTTTTT.

The CDR3 here is CASSPQQAPNTEAFF. Written as DNA, the CDR3 is TGTGCCAGCTCACCTCAACAGGCTCCGAACACTGAAGCTTTCTTT. The chain couples TRBV18 to TRBJ1-1, with D possibly TRBD1 on 5 matching bases. Germline values: CDR1 KGHSH, CDR2 LQKENI. V was pared by 3 bases and J by 1 base, with 12 bases between. The CDR3 consists of 15 residues.

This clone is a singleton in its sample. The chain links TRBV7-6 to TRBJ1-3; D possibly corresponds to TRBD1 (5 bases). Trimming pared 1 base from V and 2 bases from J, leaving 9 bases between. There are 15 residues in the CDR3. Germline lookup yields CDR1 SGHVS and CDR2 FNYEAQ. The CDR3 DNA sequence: TGTGCCAGCAGCTTAGTAGGGGATACTGGAAACACCATATATTTT. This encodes CASSLVGDTGNTIYF.

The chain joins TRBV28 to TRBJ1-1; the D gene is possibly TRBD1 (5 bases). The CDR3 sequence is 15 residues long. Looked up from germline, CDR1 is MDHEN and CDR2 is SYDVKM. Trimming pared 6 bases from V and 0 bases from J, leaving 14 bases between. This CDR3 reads CASRRAWGLNTEAFF. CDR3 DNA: TGTGCCAGCAGAAGGGCGTGGGGCCTGAACACTGAAGCTTTCTTT.

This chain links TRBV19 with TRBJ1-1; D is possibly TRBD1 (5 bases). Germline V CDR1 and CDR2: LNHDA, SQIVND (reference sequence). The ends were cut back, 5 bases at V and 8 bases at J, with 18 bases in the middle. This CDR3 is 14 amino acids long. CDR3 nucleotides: TGTGCCAGTAGTCAATCCCCGCAGGGTGCGGAAGCTTTCTTT. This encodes CASSQSPQGAEAFF.

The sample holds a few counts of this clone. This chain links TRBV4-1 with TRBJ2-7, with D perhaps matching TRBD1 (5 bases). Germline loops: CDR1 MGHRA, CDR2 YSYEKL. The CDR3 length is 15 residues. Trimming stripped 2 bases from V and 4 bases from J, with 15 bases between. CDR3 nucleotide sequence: TGCGCCAGCAGCCAATCGGCAGGGAAGTGGTACGAGCAGTACTTC. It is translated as CASSQSAGKWYEQYF.

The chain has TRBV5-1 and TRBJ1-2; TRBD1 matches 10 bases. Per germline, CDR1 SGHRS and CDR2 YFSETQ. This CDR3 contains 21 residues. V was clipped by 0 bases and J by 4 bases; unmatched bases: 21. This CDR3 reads CASSLGGAPPGQGMGSYGYTF. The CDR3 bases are TGCGCCAGCAGCTTGGGGGGCGCACCCCCGGGACAGGGGATGGGGAGCTATGGCTACACCTTC.

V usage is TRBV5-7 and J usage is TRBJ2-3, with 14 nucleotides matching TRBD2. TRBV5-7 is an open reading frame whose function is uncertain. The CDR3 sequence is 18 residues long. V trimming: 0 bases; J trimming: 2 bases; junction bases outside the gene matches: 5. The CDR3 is CASSLEGTSGGLTDTQYF. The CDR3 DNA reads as TGTGCCAGCAGCTTGGAAGGGACTAGCGGGGGCCTCACAGATACGCAGTATTTT.

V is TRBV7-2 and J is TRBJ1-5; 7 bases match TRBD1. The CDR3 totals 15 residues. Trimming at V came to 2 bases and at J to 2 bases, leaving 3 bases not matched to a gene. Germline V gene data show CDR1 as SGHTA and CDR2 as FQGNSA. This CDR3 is CASSLYGQGNQPQHF. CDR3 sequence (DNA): TGTGCCAGCAGCTTATATGGACAGGGCAATCAGCCCCAGCATTTT.

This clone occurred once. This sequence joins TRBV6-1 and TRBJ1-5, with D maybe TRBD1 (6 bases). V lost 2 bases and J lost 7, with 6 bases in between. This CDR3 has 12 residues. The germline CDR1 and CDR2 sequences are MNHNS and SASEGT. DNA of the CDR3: TGTGCCAGCAGTGAACAGGGGCAGCCCCAGCATTTT. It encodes CASSEQGQPQHF.

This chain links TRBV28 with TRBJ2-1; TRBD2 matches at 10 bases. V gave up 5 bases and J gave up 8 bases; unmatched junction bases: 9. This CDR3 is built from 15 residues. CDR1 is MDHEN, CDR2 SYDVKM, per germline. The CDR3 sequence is CASSPQRGGSHEQFF. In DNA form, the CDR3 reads TGTGCCAGCAGTCCCCAGCGGGGGGGCAGCCATGAGCAGTTCTTC.

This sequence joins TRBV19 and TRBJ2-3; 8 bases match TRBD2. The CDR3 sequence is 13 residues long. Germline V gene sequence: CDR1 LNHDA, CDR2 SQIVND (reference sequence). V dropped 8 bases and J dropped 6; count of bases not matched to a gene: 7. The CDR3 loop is CASRTSTGDTQYF. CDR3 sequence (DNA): TGTGCCAGTCGGACTAGCACCGGTGATACGCAGTATTTT.

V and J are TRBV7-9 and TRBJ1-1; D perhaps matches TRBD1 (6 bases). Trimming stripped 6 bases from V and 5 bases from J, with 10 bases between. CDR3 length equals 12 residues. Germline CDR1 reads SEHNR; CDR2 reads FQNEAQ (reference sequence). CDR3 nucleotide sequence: TGTGCCAGCAGTCCTACAGGGACTGAAGCTTTCTTT. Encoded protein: CASSPTGTEAFF.

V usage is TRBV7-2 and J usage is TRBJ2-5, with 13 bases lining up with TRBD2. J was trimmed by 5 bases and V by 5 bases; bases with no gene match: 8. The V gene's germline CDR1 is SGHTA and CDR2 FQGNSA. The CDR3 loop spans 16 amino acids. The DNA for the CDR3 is TGTGCCAGCAGCCGCCGGACTAGCGGGGGTAGGGAGACCCAGTACTTC. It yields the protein CASSRRTSGGRETQYF. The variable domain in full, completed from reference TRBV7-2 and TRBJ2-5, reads GAGVSQSPSNKVTEKGKDVELRCDPISGHTALYWYRQSLGQGLEFLIYFQGNSAPDKSGLPSDRFSAERTGGSVSTLTIQRTQQEDSAVYLCASSRRTSGGRETQYFGPGTRLLVL.

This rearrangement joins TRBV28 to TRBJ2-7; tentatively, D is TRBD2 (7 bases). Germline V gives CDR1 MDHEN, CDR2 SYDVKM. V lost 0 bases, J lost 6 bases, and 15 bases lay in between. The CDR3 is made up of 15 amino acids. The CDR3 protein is CASSLCRGGGCEQYF. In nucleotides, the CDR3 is TGTGCCAGCAGTTTATGCAGGGGCGGGGGTTGCGAGCAGTACTTC. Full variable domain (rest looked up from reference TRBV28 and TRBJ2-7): DVKVTQSSRYLVKRTGEKVFLECVQDMDHENMFWYRQDPGLGLRLIYFSYDVKMKEKGDIPEGYSVSREKKERFSLILESASTNQTSMYLCASSLCRGGGCEQYFGPGTRLTVT.

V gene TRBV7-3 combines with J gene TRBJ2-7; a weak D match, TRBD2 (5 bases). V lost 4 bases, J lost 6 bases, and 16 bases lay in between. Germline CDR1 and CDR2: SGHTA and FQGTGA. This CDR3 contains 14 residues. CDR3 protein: CASSSGSSPVEQYF. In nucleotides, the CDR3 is TGTGCCAGCAGCTCTGGGAGTTCGCCCGTCGAGCAGTACTTC.

The CDR3 DNA sequence: TGTGCCATCAGTGATGGTTCGACGGGGCAGTACTTC. Residues: CAISDGSTGQYF. The V call is TRBV10-3, the J call TRBJ2-7; D gene unclear. The CDR3 has 12 residues. V was shortened by 3 bases and J by 9 bases, with 12 bases between the two germline ends. The germline CDR1 and CDR2 sequences are ENHRY and SYGVKD.

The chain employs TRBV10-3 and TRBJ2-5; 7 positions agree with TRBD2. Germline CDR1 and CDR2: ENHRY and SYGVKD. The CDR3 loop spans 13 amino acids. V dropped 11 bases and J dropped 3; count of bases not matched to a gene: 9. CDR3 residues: CAAREDGEETQYF. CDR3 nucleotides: TGTGCCGCCCGGGAGGACGGAGAAGAGACCCAGTACTTC.

In nucleotides, the CDR3 is TGTGCCAGCAGCTTAGGAAGCAGGGGCTGGTACGAGCAGTACTTC. Protein: CASSLGSRGWYEQYF. This chain uses TRBV7-6 with TRBJ2-7; D is perhaps TRBD1 (6 bases). Germline loops: CDR1 SGHVS, CDR2 FNYEAQ. The CDR3 extends over 15 amino acids. V was pared by 1 base and J by 4 bases, with 14 bases between.

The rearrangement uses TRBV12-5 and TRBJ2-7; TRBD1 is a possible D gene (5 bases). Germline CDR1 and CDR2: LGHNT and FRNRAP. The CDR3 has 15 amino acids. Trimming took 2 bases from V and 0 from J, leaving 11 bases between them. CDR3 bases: TGTGCTAGTGGTTTGTCTTTAACAGGCTCCTACGAGCAGTACTTC. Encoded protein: CASGLSLTGSYEQYF.

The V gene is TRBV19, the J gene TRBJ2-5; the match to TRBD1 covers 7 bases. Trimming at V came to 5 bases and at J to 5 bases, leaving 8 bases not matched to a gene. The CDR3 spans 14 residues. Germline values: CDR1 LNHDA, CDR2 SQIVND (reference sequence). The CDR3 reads CASSYRGAMETQYF. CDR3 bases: TGTGCCAGTAGTTACAGGGGCGCGATGGAGACCCAGTACTTC. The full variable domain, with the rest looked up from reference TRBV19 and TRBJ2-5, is DGGITQSPKYLFRKEGQNVTLSCEQNLNHDAMYWYRQDPGQGLRLIYYSQIVNDFQKGDIAEGYSVSREKKESFPLTVTSAQKNPTAFYLCASSYRGAMETQYFGPGTRLLVL.

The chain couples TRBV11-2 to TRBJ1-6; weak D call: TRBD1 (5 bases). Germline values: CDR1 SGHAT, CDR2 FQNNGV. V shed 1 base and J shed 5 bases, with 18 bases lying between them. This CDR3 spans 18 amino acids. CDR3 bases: TGTGCCAGCAGCTTAGGGGACTTGGCCCACACTAATAATTCACCCCTCCACTTT. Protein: CASSLGDLAHTNNSPLHF.

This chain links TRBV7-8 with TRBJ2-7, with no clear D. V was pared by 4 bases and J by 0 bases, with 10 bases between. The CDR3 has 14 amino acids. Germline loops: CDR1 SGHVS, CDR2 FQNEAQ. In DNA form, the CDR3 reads TGTGCCAGCAGCTCAGCAGTACTCTCCTACGAGCAGTACTTC. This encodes CASSSAVLSYEQYF.

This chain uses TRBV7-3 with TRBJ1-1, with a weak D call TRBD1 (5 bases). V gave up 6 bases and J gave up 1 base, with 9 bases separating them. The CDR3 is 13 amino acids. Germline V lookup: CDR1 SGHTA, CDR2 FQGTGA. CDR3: CASSWQGNTEAFF. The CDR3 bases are TGTGCCAGCAGTTGGCAGGGGAACACTGAAGCTTTCTTT.

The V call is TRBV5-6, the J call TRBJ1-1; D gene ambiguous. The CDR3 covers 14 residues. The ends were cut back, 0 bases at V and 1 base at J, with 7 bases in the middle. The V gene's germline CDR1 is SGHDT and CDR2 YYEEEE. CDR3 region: CASSLGVQNTEAFF. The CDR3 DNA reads TGTGCCAGCAGCTTGGGAGTCCAGAACACTGAAGCTTTCTTT.

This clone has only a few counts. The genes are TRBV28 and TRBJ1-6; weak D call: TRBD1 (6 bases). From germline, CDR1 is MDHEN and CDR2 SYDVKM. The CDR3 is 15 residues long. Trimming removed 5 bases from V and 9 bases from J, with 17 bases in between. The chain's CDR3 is CASSISGVLGSPLHF. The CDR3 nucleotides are TGTGCCAGCAGTATATCAGGGGTATTGGGTTCACCCCTCCACTTT.

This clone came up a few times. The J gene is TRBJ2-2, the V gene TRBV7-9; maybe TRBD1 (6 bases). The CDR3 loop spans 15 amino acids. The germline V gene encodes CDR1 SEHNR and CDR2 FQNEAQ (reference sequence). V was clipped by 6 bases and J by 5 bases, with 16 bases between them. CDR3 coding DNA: TGTGCCAGCAGACGACGGACCAGGGGAACCGGGGAGCTGTTTTTT. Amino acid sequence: CASRRRTRGTGELFF.

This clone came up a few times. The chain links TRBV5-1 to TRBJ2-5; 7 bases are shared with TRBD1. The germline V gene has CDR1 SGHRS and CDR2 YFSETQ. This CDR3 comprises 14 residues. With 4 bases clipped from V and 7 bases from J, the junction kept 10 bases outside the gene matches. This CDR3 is CASSPGGRLRTQYF. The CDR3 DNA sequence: TGCGCCAGCAGCCCAGGGGGAAGGTTGCGGACCCAGTACTTC.

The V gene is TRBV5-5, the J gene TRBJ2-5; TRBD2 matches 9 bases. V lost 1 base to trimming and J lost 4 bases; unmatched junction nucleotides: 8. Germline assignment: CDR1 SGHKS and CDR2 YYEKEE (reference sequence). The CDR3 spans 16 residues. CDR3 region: CASSLIAGEGGETQYF. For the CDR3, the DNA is TGTGCCAGCAGCTTGATAGCGGGGGAAGGAGGAGAGACCCAGTACTTC. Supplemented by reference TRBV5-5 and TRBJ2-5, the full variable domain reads DAGVTQSPTHLIKTRGQQVTLRCSPISGHKSVSWYQQVLGQGPQFIFQYYEKEERGRGNFPDRFSARQFPNYSSELNVNALLLGDSALYLCASSLIAGEGGETQYFGPGTRLLVL.

Here the CDR3 DNA reads TGTGCCAGCAGCCAATGGACAGGGGACTACACTGAAGCTTTCTTT. This gives the protein CASSQWTGDYTEAFF. The chain carries TRBV5-5 and TRBJ1-1, with TRBD1 identical over 9 bases. V gave up 4 bases and J gave up 3 bases; unmatched junction bases: 7. The V gene's germline CDR1 is SGHKS and CDR2 YYEKEE (reference sequence). The length of the CDR3 is 15 residues.